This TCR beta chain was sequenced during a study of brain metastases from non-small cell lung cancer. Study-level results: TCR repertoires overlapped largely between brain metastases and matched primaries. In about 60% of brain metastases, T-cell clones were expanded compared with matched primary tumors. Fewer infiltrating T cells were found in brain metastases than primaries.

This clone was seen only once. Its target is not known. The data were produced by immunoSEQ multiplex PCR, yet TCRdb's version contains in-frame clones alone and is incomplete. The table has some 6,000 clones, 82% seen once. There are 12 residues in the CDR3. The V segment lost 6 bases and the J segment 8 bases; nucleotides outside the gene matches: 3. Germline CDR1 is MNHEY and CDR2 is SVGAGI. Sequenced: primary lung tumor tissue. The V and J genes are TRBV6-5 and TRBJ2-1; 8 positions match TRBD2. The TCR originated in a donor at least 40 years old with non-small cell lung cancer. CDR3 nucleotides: TGTGCCAGCAGCGGGGGGGCCCATGAGCAGTTCTTC. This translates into CASSGGAHEQFF.